Reported below is one T cell receptor (beta chain). Its antigen is currently not known. No per-base quality is available; no much larger clone lies one base away. The library was obtained by the immunoSEQ multiplex PCR assay. A mixture of 60 forward primers for TCR Vbeta segments and 13 reverse primers for TCR Jbeta segments was used in the multiplex PCR. The CDR3 region of rearranged TCR beta genes was amplified from genomic DNA with a multiplex PCR assay. The amplified TCR beta libraries were sequenced on the Illumina HiSeq System as 87-base-pair reads. The original pipeline was this. In a later analysis, 80 million or so unique TCR beta chains were counted across the roughly 670 repertoires, and some 10 million of these chains were shared by at least two donors. To remove PCR and sequencing errors, raw reads were error-corrected and collapsed into unique sequences using a nearest-neighbor algorithm that merged closely related sequences. Alignment of CDR3 sequences to IMGT reference sequences was used to assign V, D and J gene segments. Each retained sequence needed at least a six-nucleotide match to both a V gene segment and a J gene segment. A rearrangement counted as productive if the CDR3 had no stop codons and remained in frame with V and J, and every other rearrangement counted as non-productive. Following IMGT convention, CDR3 was defined as the stretch from the second conserved V-encoded cysteine to the conserved J-encoded phenylalanine. Sequences without an unambiguous match to a single V gene segment were excluded from the earlier analysis of 500 to 700 of the donors. In an earlier analysis of approximately 610 of the donors, V segments were called functional above 56.7% productive rearrangements and were called segregating when the between-donor standard deviation exceeded 5%. A statistical classification framework was developed to diagnose cytomegalovirus status using the catalog of TCR beta chain sequences. In a later analysis, V and J genes were assigned by comparing TCR nucleotide sequences against IMGT/GENE-DB human TR gene sequences. A later analysis assigned CDR3 sequences and most-parsimonious VDJ recombination scenarios with the TCRdist pipeline. In a later analysis, each TCR beta chain was defined by its CDR3 amino acid sequence together with its V-gene family, and reads lacking a unique V-gene family were excluded. In a later analysis, 450 to 600 highly shared, low-generation-probability nucleotide sequences were removed to address suspected cross-contamination and a sequencing artifact. In a later analysis, a clonal expansion index for each public chain was calculated from normalized within-repertoire ranks of inferred template counts. In a later analysis, generation probabilities were computed using a VDJ recombination model fitted to out-of-frame rearrangements, and the results were checked against IGoR. A later analysis scored TCR-TCR, TCR-HLA and TCR-CMV co-occurrence with hypergeometric tests, applying a repertoire-size bias correction to TCR pairs. To estimate false discovery rates, a later analysis permuted the HLA or CMV assignments 20 times. In a later analysis, co-occurring TCRs were grouped with DBSCAN, and TCRdist sequence similarity was added when clustering was performed within HLA-allele-positive subsets. For co-occurrence clustering, repertoires with fewer than 30,000 or more than 120,000 public chains were excluded, along with four to six repertoires with anomalous nucleotide sharing. The table comes from immuneACCESS by way of TCRdb, which keeps in-frame sequences with V and J called. Part of the clones is missing from these tables; in studies checked, under half for an unresolved V gene and the rest for unknown reasons. The V and J calls and clone size were taken over from that table, and D and trimming were inferred from the DNA. The sample profile shows 110,000 to 150,000 clones; roughly 80% of them were found once. The top ten clones comprise 2% to 2.5% of the sample.

This entry is derived from a study of cytomegalovirus exposure and HLA in healthy donors (dated by TCRdb to the late 2010s). For the wider study: In an earlier analysis of 587 of the donors, about 270 Gb of sequence data and 95 million to 130 million unique TCR beta sequences from 150 million to 200 million T cells were reported. An early release that covered fewer than 750 HLA-typed donors contained around 330 gigabases of sequencing data and roughly 84 million unique TCR sequences. Of the approximately 400 genotyped donors, approximately 83% fell in the genetic ancestry cluster associated with self-reported Caucasian donors. The study aimed to test whether signatures of past pathogen exposure could be identified by cataloging public T cell receptors. The T cell repertoires of some 700 subjects were profiled by immunosequencing and related to cytomegalovirus serostatus. A separate validation cohort of about 110 different subjects was used in addition to the approximately 700-subject first cohort. To predict cytomegalovirus infection status, the study brought together high-throughput TCR immunosequencing, statistical association of individual TCRs with disease status, and machine learning. In a later analysis, previously published TCR beta repertoires from several hundred donors were re-analyzed and high-resolution HLA genotyping was added so that TCR occurrence patterns could be studied. In the later analysis, no new phenotypic data were used to find candidate immune exposures; instead, reliance was placed on TCR beta sequences and their occurrence across donors. An earlier analysis of several hundred of the donors applied high-throughput TCR beta sequencing to assess whether each TCR beta V gene segment acted as functional or pseudogenic. Alongside the repertoire data, information on donor age, sex, ethnicity and CMV serostatus was compiled. In a later genetic analysis, genome-wide SNP genotypes for about 65% of the roughly 700 donors were used, and that subset was treated as a discovery cohort. Every repertoire in the discovery cohort had been generated on one and the same sequencing platform. HLA typing included class I and class II loci at four-digit resolution. The number of donors typed differed by locus, with 629-630 for A, B, C, DRB1 and DQB1, over 500 for DQA1, approximately 570 for DPA1, and some 440 for DPB1. Four to six DR-DQ haplotypes were handled as single units for association and clustering because linkage in the cohort was strong. Among some 400 genotyped donors of the cohort, an average of approximately 220,000 unique TCR beta nucleotide sequences was sequenced per donor, of which 15% to 20% were non-productive. Study-level results and caveats: A few of the identified cytomegalovirus-associated TCR beta chains were confirmed in vitro to be specific for cytomegalovirus antigens. For the cohort, immune exposure information was limited to CMV serostatus. Because HLA typing was missing for some donors at each locus, association tests included only the typed subset. A total of fewer than 200 TCR beta chains were listed by the study as associated with cytomegalovirus. Roughly uniform sequencing depth across donors was assumed in presence/absence analyses, although this assumption may not hold. According to a later analysis, TCR association rates differed among HLA loci, with DRB1 alleles showing the most associated TCRs and HLA-C alleles showing the fewest. According to a later analysis, parvovirus B19, influenza, CMV and Epstein-Barr virus appeared linked to several top co-occurrence clusters. The classifier was reported to diagnose cytomegalovirus status with high specificity and sensitivity in both the original and validation cohorts. In an earlier analysis of some 540 of the donors, most TCR beta V segments appeared in productive rearrangements about 87% or about 30% of the time, broadly matching IMGT annotations. Compared with equally common non-associated chains, HLA-associated TCR beta chains in a later analysis were more clonally expanded and had lower generation probabilities. When HLA alleles, especially DR and DQ, strongly co-occurred, TCR associations were difficult to assign to individual alleles. This cohort had only TCR beta chains sequenced, and the lack of alpha or paired-chain data limited which features could be detected. Most TCR sequences were observed very rarely across donors, whereas some public TCRs were present in many individuals. Linkage disequilibrium might explain the correlated functional status among segregating V segments, but an unknown experimental factor could not be excluded. Some IMGT-functional V segments, including TRBV6-2 and TRBV6-3, could not be told apart with the 87-base-pair reads, so those segments were excluded. A further reported finding was that TCR beta sequences accurately predicted the HLA-A and HLA-B alleles for most subjects in the first cohort. According to a later analysis, most CMV-associated TCR beta chains appeared to be HLA-restricted, and the HLA associations seemed to be driven largely by CMV exposure. The sequencing pipeline was judged likely to have produced a cluster of highly shared sequence variants as a technical artifact. Because counts were too low, seventeen rarely observed V segments, including chromosome 9 orphons, were left out of the earlier analysis of about 500 of the donors. In a later genetic analysis, fewer N-insertions in productive TCRs were reported among donors in an Asian-associated ancestry cluster than the 666-donor mean. A later analysis associated 16,951 TCR beta sequences with specific HLA alleles at a false discovery rate of 0.05. A later genetic analysis associated a missense DCLRE1C variant with V-gene and J-gene trimming of TCR beta chains, and an independent cohort replicated the association. The authors suggested that the approach could potentially be generalized to other disease states and immunological phenotypes.

V sheds 1 base and J sheds 4 bases, leaving 8 bases between their ends. The CDR3 contains 13 residues, cysteine and phenylalanine counted. The read is trimmed to its CDR3 DNA, 39 bases read in frame from base 1. CDR1 and CDR2, per the germline V gene, are KGHSH and LQKENI. The cohort was made up of 500 to 800 healthy bone marrow donors. Cohort members were all nominally healthy when sampled, although unrecorded immune exposures were likely present. The donor was CMV seronegative and was included in the group of several hundred seronegative cohort members. A peripheral blood sample was collected from each donor, and TCR beta sequencing was performed on peripheral blood mononuclear cells. Genomic DNA was extracted from the blood cell samples with the Qiagen DNeasy Blood Extraction Kit.

Sequencing used PBMCs. The sequence is built from TRBV18 and TRBJ2-7; the D segment could be TRBD2, given 5 matching bases. The TCR sequence derives from a boy aged 2 to 9 in good health and CMV-seronegative. The DNA sequence is as follows: TGTGCCAGCTCACCACTCCCGGGGTACGAGCAGTACTTC. It codes for CASSPLPGYEQYF. Beyond the CDR3, the reference TRBV18 and TRBJ2-7 genes provide the residues; the full variable domain reads: NAGVMQNPRHLVRRRGQEARLRCSPMKGHSHVYWYRQLPEEGLKFMVYLQKENIIDESGMPKERFSAEFPKEGPSILRIQQVVRGDSAAYFCASSPLPGYEQYFGPGTRLTVT.